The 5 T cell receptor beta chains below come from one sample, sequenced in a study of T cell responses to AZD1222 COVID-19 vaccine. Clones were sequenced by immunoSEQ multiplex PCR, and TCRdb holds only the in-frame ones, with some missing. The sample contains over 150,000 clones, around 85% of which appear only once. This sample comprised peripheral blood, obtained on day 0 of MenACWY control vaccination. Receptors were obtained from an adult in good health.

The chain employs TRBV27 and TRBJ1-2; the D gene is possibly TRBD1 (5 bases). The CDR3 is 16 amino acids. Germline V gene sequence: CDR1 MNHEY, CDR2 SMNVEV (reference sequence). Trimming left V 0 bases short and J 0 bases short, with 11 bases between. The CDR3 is CASSLSREGPNYGYTF. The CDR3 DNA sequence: TGTGCCAGCAGTTTATCGAGAGAGGGACCTAACTATGGCTACACCTTC.

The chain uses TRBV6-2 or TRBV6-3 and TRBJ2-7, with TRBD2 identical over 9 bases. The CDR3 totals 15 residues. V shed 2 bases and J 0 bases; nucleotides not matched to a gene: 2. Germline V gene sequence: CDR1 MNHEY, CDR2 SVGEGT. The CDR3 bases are TGTGCCAGCAGTTACAGTAGCGGGAGCTCCTACGAGCAGTACTTC. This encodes CASSYSSGSSYEQYF.

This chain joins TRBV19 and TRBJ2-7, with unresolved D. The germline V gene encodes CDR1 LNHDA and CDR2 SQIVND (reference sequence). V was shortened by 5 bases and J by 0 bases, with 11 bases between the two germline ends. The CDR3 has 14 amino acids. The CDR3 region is CASSLRISSYEQYF. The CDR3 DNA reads TGTGCCAGTAGTCTCAGGATTAGCTCCTACGAGCAGTACTTC.

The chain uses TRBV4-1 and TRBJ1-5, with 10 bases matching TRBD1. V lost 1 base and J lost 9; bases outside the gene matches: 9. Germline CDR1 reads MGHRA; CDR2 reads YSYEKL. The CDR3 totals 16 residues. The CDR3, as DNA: TGCGCCAGCAGCCAAGCTGGGACAGGGGCTCTGCGGCCCCAGCATTTT. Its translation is CASSQAGTGALRPQHF.

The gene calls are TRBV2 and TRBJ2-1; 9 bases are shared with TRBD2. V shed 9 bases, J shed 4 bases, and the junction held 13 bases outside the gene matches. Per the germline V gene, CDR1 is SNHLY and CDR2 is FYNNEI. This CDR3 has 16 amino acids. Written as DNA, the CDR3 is TGTGCCAGTAAGGGGGAAAGCGGGAGGAGGTACAATGAGCAGTTCTTC. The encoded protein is CASKGESGRRYNEQFF.